What follows is one TCR beta chain and its context. The antigen is undetermined. From the 5' RACE reads, TCRdb called clonotypes with MiXCR, one entry per CDR3 protein. The table includes roughly 80,000 distinct CDR3 sequences, around 7.8% detected once. Time point defined: sample taken at primary tumor resection. No cells were sorted before sequencing. The whole RNA sequenced was extracted from tumor, nontumor lung or frozen PBMC. These data come from a study of spatial heterogeneity in lung cancer. Looking at the study overall: Each unique TCR and UMI combination was seen more than ten times on average in raw reads.

Trimming pared 0 bases from V and 0 bases from J, leaving 6 bases between. CDR1 is LGHNA, CDR2 YNFKEQ, per germline. This CDR3 has 15 residues. Study-wide results and caveats: TCRs found ubiquitously expanded in tumor appeared in blood more at resection than at follow-up.

Sequencing used PBMCs, obtained at surgery. The TCR was taken from a male donor with early-stage non-small cell lung cancer. This sequence joins TRBV4-2 and TRBJ1-5, with no clear D. Here the CDR3 DNA reads TGTGCCAGCAGCCAAGATCCAAATAGCAATCAGCCCCAGCATTTT. It is translated as CASSQDPNSNQPQHF.